This entry is about one T cell receptor beta chain. J was trimmed by 10 bases and V by 6 bases; bases with no gene match: 7. CDR3 length: 13 residues. The data derive from a study of blood T cell repertoires in COVID-19. Turning to the study itself: From the United States, Italy and Spain came samples of acute and convalescent COVID-19. In each case, the material was cDNA or gDNA derived from T cells, B-cell-depleted T cells, or PBMCs.

TCRdb's table, derived via immunoSEQ multiplex PCR, lists solely in-frame clones and lacks some. The data show 150,000 to 200,000 clones, around 90% seen once. The V gene is TRBV12-3 or TRBV12-4, the J gene TRBJ1-4; 8 positions agree with TRBD1. This clonotype was obtained from a human donor in a cohort sampled during active COVID-19. The sample taken for sequencing was peripheral blood. CDR3 DNA: TGTGCCAGCAGACATCCCCAGGGGGCAAAACTGTTTTTT. It yields the protein CASRHPQGAKLFF.